This passage covers 30 T cell receptor beta chains from one sample sequenced in a study of T cell responses to AZD1222 COVID-19 vaccine. Using immunoSEQ multiplex PCR, the repertoire was profiled, and TCRdb retains in-frame clones only, with some absent. The sample lists around 110,000 clones; roughly 88% were seen once. The input for sequencing was peripheral blood, taken 28 days after the second AZD1222 dose. Receptors were obtained from an adult who received the AZD1222 COVID-19 vaccine.

The rearrangement joins TRBV4-3 to TRBJ1-5; D is unresolved. This CDR3 region has 13 residues. Germline CDR1 reads LGHNA; CDR2 reads YSLEER. V lost 1 base, J lost 5 bases, and 6 bases lay in between. CDR3 bases: TGCGCCAGCAGCCAAGGAAGGGATCAGCCCCAGCATTTT. Encoded protein: CASSQGRDQPQHF.

The CDR3 is CASSLDLLGEKLFF. Written as DNA, the CDR3 is TGTGCCAGCAGCTTAGACCTCCTGGGGGAAAAACTGTTTTTT. The chain combines TRBV7-6 with TRBJ1-4; D is unresolved. CDR1 and CDR2 from the germline V gene are SGHVS and FNYEAQ. V lost 1 base and J 8 bases, leaving 11 bases between the germline ends. This CDR3 spans 14 amino acids.

This sequence joins TRBV5-4 and TRBJ1-2, with D possibly TRBD1 on 6 matching bases. The CDR3 runs to 13 residues. Deletions cut 0 bases from V and 8 bases from J, with 11 bases between. Germline lookup yields CDR1 SGHNT and CDR2 YYREEE (reference sequence). CDR3 nucleotides: TGTGCCAGCAGCTTGGTACAGGGATGGGGCTACACCTTC. It translates to CASSLVQGWGYTF.

The rearrangement uses TRBV11-3 and TRBJ2-1; the match to TRBD1 covers 7 bases. The V segment lost 5 bases and the J segment 6 bases; nucleotides outside the gene matches: 7. CDR1 is SGHNT, CDR2 YENEEA, per germline. CDR3 length equals 14 residues. Written as DNA, the CDR3 is TGTGCCAGCAGCCAGGGACAGCAGTTCAATGAGCAGTTCTTC. Translated, it gives CASSQGQQFNEQFF.

The chain has TRBV5-1 and TRBJ2-3; D remains unclear. Per germline, CDR1 SGHRS and CDR2 YFSETQ. This CDR3 is 15 amino acids long. With 8 bases removed from V and 2 bases from J, the gap between germline ends came to 18 bases. CDR3 amino acids: CASNTGSTVTDTQYF. The DNA for the CDR3 is TGCGCCAGTAATACCGGATCTACAGTCACAGATACGCAGTATTTT.

This rearrangement joins TRBV28 to TRBJ1-2; D gene uncertain. Trimming removed 10 bases at V and 2 bases at J, with 5 bases between. The CDR3 is 10 residues long. CDR1 and CDR2 from the germline V gene are MDHEN and SYDVKM. CDR3 loop: CATDNYGYTF. CDR3 in DNA: TGTGCCACGGACAACTATGGCTACACCTTC.

This clone has a single count. This chain uses TRBV7-6 with TRBJ2-7; D not certain. The germline CDR1 and CDR2 sequences are SGHVS and FNYEAQ. The CDR3 is made up of 15 amino acids. V lost 5 bases and J lost 9, with 23 bases in between. This CDR3 reads CASSLDNLPYEGQYF. CDR3 sequence (DNA): TGTGCCAGCAGCCTAGACAACCTACCTTACGAAGGGCAGTACTTC.

The CDR3 DNA follows: TGTGCCAGTACACCGGACAGGACCCCCACAGATACGCAGTATTTT. Its translation: CASTPDRTPTDTQYF. The chain couples TRBV19 to TRBJ2-3; 7 nucleotides line up with TRBD1. Unmatched junction bases numbered 9, after V lost 7 bases and J lost 2 bases. Germline CDR1 LNHDA, CDR2 SQIVND (reference sequence). The CDR3 loop spans 15 amino acids.

The chain joins TRBV25-1 to TRBJ1-4; D call uncertain. V lost 7 bases, J lost 0 bases, and 6 bases lay in between. This CDR3 spans 13 amino acids. Germline V gene data show CDR1 as MGHDK and CDR2 as SYGVNS. The CDR3 sequence is CASNGATNEKLFF. The CDR3 DNA reads TGTGCCAGCAACGGGGCAACTAATGAAAAACTGTTTTTT.

The gene calls are TRBV3-1 (or the pseudogene TRBV3-2) and TRBJ1-3; TRBD1 is a possible D gene (6 bases). Germline CDR1 and CDR2: LGHDT and YNNKEL (reference sequence). Trimming removed 0 bases from V and 5 bases from J, with 23 bases in between. This CDR3 has 19 amino acids. CDR3 sequence: CASSQEIGGLLIGRNTIYF. CDR3 sequence (DNA): TGTGCCAGCAGCCAAGAAATCGGGGGCCTCTTAATAGGTAGAAACACCATATATTTT.

This chain joins TRBV19 and TRBJ2-7; D gene ambiguous. The CDR3 has 16 residues. CDR1 is LNHDA, CDR2 SQIVND, per germline (reference sequence). The V gene lost 2 bases and the J gene lost 0 bases, with 14 bases spanning the gap. The CDR3 DNA reads TGTGCCAGTAGTATAAGACTCGGCGGAGACTCCTACGAGCAGTACTTC. Translated, it gives CASSIRLGGDSYEQYF.

A note on this clone: This sample also contains other DNA sequences that code for the same CDR3. This chain connects TRBV4-1 to TRBJ1-5, with D unclear. This CDR3 is built from 13 residues. CDR1 is MGHRA and CDR2 is YSYEKL in the germline V gene. V was clipped by 0 bases and J by 4 bases, with 4 bases between them. The CDR3 loop reads CASSQDSNQPQHF. The DNA for the CDR3 is TGCGCCAGCAGCCAAGACAGTAATCAGCCCCAGCATTTT.

The chain combines TRBV19 with TRBJ1-4, with D hard to call. The V gene's germline CDR1 is LNHDA and CDR2 SQIVND (reference sequence). Trimming stripped 6 bases from V and 0 bases from J, with 11 bases between. CDR3 length: 15 amino acids. CDR3 DNA: TGTGCCAGTAGCGGGGAGGACGCAACTAATGAAAAACTGTTTTTT. This gives the protein CASSGEDATNEKLFF.

The V gene is TRBV4-2, the J gene TRBJ1-3; D uncertain. This CDR3 is 16 amino acids long. Germline lookup yields CDR1 LGHNA and CDR2 YNFKEQ. Between the trimmed V and J ends, which lost 4 bases and 0 bases, there was a span of 13 bases. This chain's CDR3 is CASSPLQTNSGNTIYF. The DNA for the CDR3 is TGTGCCAGCAGCCCCCTTCAGACCAACTCTGGAAACACCATATATTTT.

The genes are TRBV4-3 and TRBJ2-7; D may be TRBD1 (6 bases). Trimming stripped 3 bases from V and 4 bases from J, with 19 bases between. Germline-derived CDR1 and CDR2 are LGHNA and YSLEER. The CDR3 spans 16 residues. The CDR3, as DNA: TGCGCCAGCAGCCATGGACGAACCGGGACAACATACGAGCAGTACTTC. Amino acids: CASSHGRTGTTYEQYF.

The gene calls are TRBV5-1 and TRBJ2-5; 12 positions agree with TRBD2. The ends lost 6 bases at V and 5 bases at J; junction bases unmatched: 11. The CDR3 extends over 16 amino acids. Looked up from germline, CDR1 is SGHRS and CDR2 is YFSETQ. The CDR3 here is CASTSLAGGAAETQYF. CDR3 bases: TGCGCCAGCACCTCTCTAGCGGGGGGGGCTGCCGAGACCCAGTACTTC.

The rearrangement joins TRBV27 to TRBJ2-3; TRBD2 aligns across 8 bases. Trimming cost V 10 bases and J 1 base; bases outside gene matches: 10. This CDR3 spans 15 amino acids. The V gene's germline CDR1 is MNHEY and CDR2 SMNVEV (reference sequence). CDR3 residues: CAIGLGSGGTDTQYF. DNA of the CDR3: TGTGCCATCGGATTGGGTAGCGGGGGCACAGATACGCAGTATTTT.

The chain joins TRBV5-4 to TRBJ2-1, with 11 bases fitting TRBD2. Germline V gives CDR1 SGHNT, CDR2 YYREEE (reference sequence). V shed 4 bases, J shed 10 bases, and the junction held 10 bases outside the gene matches. The CDR3 consists of 15 residues. The CDR3 region is CASSPSGGLAYEQFF. The CDR3 nucleotides read TGTGCCAGCAGCCCTAGCGGGGGGCTAGCTTACGAGCAGTTCTTC.

The table lists this clone with a few counts. The chain joins TRBV10-1 to TRBJ1-1; D may be TRBD1 (5 bases). The germline V gene has CDR1 WNHNN and CDR2 SYGVQD (reference sequence). The CDR3 has 15 amino acids. V was trimmed by 2 bases and J by 0 bases, leaving 10 bases between them. The CDR3 sequence: CASSEGTDVNTEAFF. Here the CDR3 DNA reads TGCGCCAGCAGTGAGGGGACGGATGTGAACACTGAAGCTTTCTTT.

The rearrangement links TRBV9 to TRBJ2-1; D is unclear. CDR1 is SGDLS and CDR2 is YYNGEE in the germline V gene. Trimming took off 3 bases at V and 5 bases at J, with 6 bases between the two ends. The CDR3 extends over 12 amino acids. As DNA, the CDR3 is TGTGCCAGCAGCGCGCTCAACAATGAGCAGTTCTTC. Its protein is CASSALNNEQFF.

On this clone: Other DNA sequences within the sample encode an identical CDR3. The chain couples TRBV7-2 to TRBJ2-1, with D unresolved. V was clipped by 6 bases and J by 5 bases, with 11 bases between them. This CDR3 region has 13 residues. Per the germline V gene, CDR1 is SGHTA and CDR2 is FQGNSA. DNA of the CDR3: TGTGCCAGCAGTTACAATCGGGACAATGAGCAGTTCTTC. It translates to CASSYNRDNEQFF.

V gene TRBV6-1 combines with J gene TRBJ1-3; D perhaps matches TRBD1 (6 bases). The CDR3 extends over 17 amino acids. The V gene's germline CDR1 is MNHNS and CDR2 SASEGT. The V gene lost 0 bases and the J gene lost 0 bases, with 12 bases spanning the gap. The CDR3 loop reads CASSEAQGHYSGNTIYF. For the CDR3, the DNA is TGTGCCAGCAGTGAAGCTCAGGGACATTACTCTGGAAACACCATATATTTT.

The chain links TRBV30 to TRBJ1-5, with no clear D. CDR1 GTSNPN and CDR2 SVGIG come from the germline V gene (reference sequence). V lost 3 bases and J 5 bases, leaving 11 bases between the germline ends. The CDR3 is 13 residues long. The CDR3 spells CAWSGGTDQPQHF. The CDR3 DNA is TGTGCCTGGAGCGGAGGCACGGATCAGCCCCAGCATTTT.

This clone has a single count. The chain carries TRBV30 and TRBJ1-3, with D hard to call. With 2 bases removed from V and 0 bases from J, the gap between germline ends came to 14 bases. The CDR3 is 16 residues long. In germline, CDR1 is GTSNPN, CDR2 SVGIG (reference sequence). This CDR3 reads CAWSRGLLSSGNTIYF. Here the CDR3 DNA reads TGTGCCTGGAGTCGCGGGTTGTTGAGCTCTGGAAACACCATATATTTT. Complete variable domain (other parts from reference TRBV30 and TRBJ1-3): SQTIHQWPATLVQPVGSPLSLECTVEGTSNPNLYWYRQAAGRGLQLLFYSVGIGQISSEVPQNLSASRPQDRQFILSSKKLLLSDSGFYLCAWSRGLLSSGNTIYFGEGSWLTVV.

The V gene is TRBV30, the J gene TRBJ2-1; 10 nucleotides agree with TRBD2. The CDR3 runs to 11 residues. In germline, CDR1 is GTSNPN, CDR2 SVGIG (reference sequence). The CDR3 nucleotides are TGTGCTTCAAGCGGGGGGGGTGAGCAGTTCTTC. Translating it yields CASSGGGEQFF. Supplemented by reference TRBV30 and TRBJ2-1, the full variable domain reads SQTIHQWPATLVQPVGSPLSLECTVEGTSNPNLYWYRQAAGRGLQLLFYSVGIGQISSEVPQNLSASRPQDRQFILSSKKLLLSDSGFYLCASSGGGEQFFGPGTRLTVL.

This rearrangement joins TRBV24-1 to TRBJ1-5; D is perhaps TRBD1 (5 bases). The germline V gene has CDR1 KGHDR and CDR2 SFDVKD. CDR3 size: 16 residues. V shed 5 bases and J shed 4 bases, with 17 bases lying between them. CDR3 nucleotides: TGTGCCACCAGTGGGGCCACCTCCAAGGGGAATCAGCCCCAGCATTTT. Its protein is CATSGATSKGNQPQHF.

The genes are TRBV4-1 and TRBJ2-7; D uncertain. The germline V gene encodes CDR1 MGHRA and CDR2 YSYEKL. Trimming left V 3 bases short and J 2 bases short, with 20 bases between. The CDR3 runs to 17 residues. The CDR3 sequence: CASSHRAQAPVPYEQYF. CDR3 coding DNA: TGCGCCAGCAGCCACCGCGCCCAGGCGCCAGTCCCCTACGAGCAGTACTTC.

The J gene is TRBJ1-5, the V gene TRBV10-3; TRBD1 might be the D (5 bases). The CDR3 sequence is 14 residues long. The germline V and J ends were trimmed by 4 bases and 9 bases, with 16 bases remaining between them. The germline V gene encodes CDR1 ENHRY and CDR2 SYGVKD. CDR3 residues: CAISGEGSGAPQHF. The CDR3 coding sequence is TGTGCCATCAGTGGAGAGGGGTCAGGCGCGCCCCAGCATTTT.

V is TRBV3-1 (or the pseudogene TRBV3-2) and J is TRBJ2-1; D gene unclear. Germline CDR1 and CDR2: LGHDT and YNNKEL (reference sequence). The CDR3 runs to 15 residues. V was trimmed by 7 bases and J by 8 bases, leaving 21 bases between them. CDR3 coding DNA: TGTGCCAGCACTCCCGGCGAAGGGCGTGGGTATGAGCAGTTCTTC. Translated: CASTPGEGRGYEQFF.

V and J are TRBV4-1 and TRBJ1-3; maybe TRBD1 (5 bases). This CDR3 comprises 16 residues. V lost 3 bases, J lost 3 bases, and 15 bases lay in between. CDR1 MGHRA and CDR2 YSYEKL come from the germline V gene. CDR3 coding DNA: TGCGCCAGCAGCCAGGCACGGGGACGCCGTGGAAACACCATATATTTT. It is translated as CASSQARGRRGNTIYF.